This is a list of T cell receptor beta chains from one sample in a study of blood T cell repertoires in COVID-19. The assay was immunoSEQ multiplex PCR, and TCRdb's table has in-frame clones only and misses some. Among hundreds of thousands of clones, roughly 85% were seen once, and the ten largest hold around 2.3%. Specimen: PBMCs or T cells enriched from blood (not recorded which). The receptors were sampled from a woman between 50 and 59 years old who had recovered from COVID-19. CDR3s include the opening cysteine and the closing phenylalanine or tryptophan. Fields, in order: V gene, clone size, J gene, D gene, CDR3 protein, CDR3 DNA. D genes are given only for firm matches. A row's size may be missing; if present it is once, few, many or a size class.

V gene: TRBV30
clone size: NA
J gene: TRBJ2-5
D gene: NA
CDR3 protein: CAWEHRRGETQYF
CDR3 DNA: TGTGCCTGGGAGCACCGACGGGGGGAGACCCAGTACTTC

V gene: TRBV28
clone size: NA
J gene: TRBJ1-3
D gene: NA
CDR3 protein: CASSSTGSVRIIYF
CDR3 DNA: TGTGCCAGCAGTTCCACAGGGAGTGTGAGAATCATATATTTT

V gene: TRBV5-1
clone size: once
J gene: TRBJ1-1
D gene: NA
CDR3 protein: CASSLALGSTEAFF
CDR3 DNA: TGCGCCAGCAGCTTGGCTCTTGGTAGCACTGAAGCTTTCTTT

V gene: TRBV6-5
clone size: NA
J gene: TRBJ2-6
D gene: TRBD1
CDR3 protein: CASSPDRDRVLTF
CDR3 DNA: TGTGCCAGCAGCCCCGACAGGGACAGGGTCCTGACTTTC

V gene: TRBV2
clone size: NA
J gene: TRBJ2-6
D gene: NA
CDR3 protein: CASSVQGSGANVLTF
CDR3 DNA: TGTGCCAGCAGTGTACAGGGTTCTGGGGCCAACGTCCTGACTTTC

V gene: TRBV19
clone size: NA
J gene: TRBJ1-2
D gene: TRBD1
CDR3 protein: CASSVGRQGFDGYTF
CDR3 DNA: TGTGCCAGTAGTGTCGGAAGACAGGGTTTCGATGGCTACACCTTC

V gene: TRBV5-6
clone size: once
J gene: TRBJ2-3
D gene: TRBD1
CDR3 protein: CASSLQGQGTDTQYF
CDR3 DNA: TGTGCCAGCAGCTTACAGGGACAGGGGACAGATACGCAGTATTTT

V gene: TRBV19
clone size: once
J gene: TRBJ2-7
D gene: TRBD1
CDR3 protein: CASSGQGKGYEQYF
CDR3 DNA: TGTGCCAGTAGCGGACAGGGGAAGGGCTACGAGCAGTACTTC

V gene: TRBV4-2
clone size: NA
J gene: TRBJ2-2
D gene: TRBD2
CDR3 protein: CASSQEPAGRNTGELFF
CDR3 DNA: TGTGCCAGCAGCCAAGAGCCAGCGGGGAGGAACACCGGGGAGCTGTTTTTT

V gene: TRBV4-1
clone size: NA
J gene: TRBJ1-2
D gene: TRBD1
CDR3 protein: CASSLSRTGFYGYTF
CDR3 DNA: TGCGCCAGCAGCTTATCTAGGACAGGCTTCTATGGCTACACCTTC

V gene: TRBV28
clone size: NA
J gene: TRBJ1-5
D gene: NA
CDR3 protein: CASNMQGQGGNQPQHF
CDR3 DNA: TGTGCCAGCAACATGCAGGGGCAGGGAGGCAATCAGCCCCAGCATTTT

V gene: TRBV5-1
clone size: NA
J gene: TRBJ2-7
D gene: NA
CDR3 protein: CASTDLGGGSSYEQYF
CDR3 DNA: TGCGCCAGCACCGACCTAGGAGGGGGCAGCTCCTACGAGCAGTACTTC

V gene: TRBV5-1
clone size: NA
J gene: TRBJ1-1
D gene: NA
CDR3 protein: CASSLISGSEAFF
CDR3 DNA: TGCGCCAGCAGCTTAATTTCCGGGAGTGAAGCTTTCTTT

V gene: TRBV27
clone size: NA
J gene: TRBJ2-1
D gene: NA
CDR3 protein: CASRSTRYNEQFF
CDR3 DNA: TGTGCCAGCAGGTCGACTAGATACAATGAGCAGTTCTTC